There are many counts of the clone carrying this TCR beta chain. Time point given: newly diagnosed GD, antithyroid drugs for less than 3 months. Extracted RNA from PBMCs served as the source of the TCR library. This sample stems from a study of regulatory T cells in long-lasting Graves disease. Germline V gene data show CDR1 as MNHGY and CDR2 as SVAAGI. This CDR3 contains 16 residues. The ends were cut back, 3 bases at V and 2 bases at J, with 16 bases in the middle. In building TCR beta libraries, iRepertoire HTBI primers were used together with Arm-PCR of CDR3 regions. TCRdb passed the multiplex PCR reads through MiXCR, listing each CDR3 protein once. The sample consists of more than 450,000 distinct CDR3 sequences, around 15% of them appearing once. Another study also made use of these data, one on T cells in Graves' hyperthyroidism and ophthalmopathy. As that study records: Diagnoses rested on clinical symptoms, serum thyroxine and TRAb, thyroid ultrasound and orbital computed tomography.

This sequence was found in a man aged 35-49 years with Graves disease. The genes are TRBV6-9 and TRBJ2-5; D is possibly TRBD1 (5 bases). Material: peripheral blood mononuclear cells (PBMCs), obtained at new diagnosis, from a patient treated with antithyroid drugs. The CDR3 protein is CASSYPERQGQETQYF. The CDR3 DNA reads as TGTGCCAGCAGTTACCCGGAACGGCAGGGTCAAGAGACCCAGTACTTC.